These T cell receptor beta chains were read from a single sample in a study of blood T cell repertoires in COVID-19. Sequencing was performed with immunoSEQ multiplex PCR; in TCRdb, only in-frame clones are kept and a portion is missing. The repertoire holds about 20,000 clones, with 88% as singletons. Material for sequencing was peripheral blood. Source of these receptors: a human donor in a cohort sampled during active COVID-19. The conserved cysteine and the conserved F or W are not part of the CDR3 here. The D gene is left open where the match is weak.

CDR3 length,D gene,V gene,CDR3 protein
13,-,TRBV11-2,ASSLRRGDTDTQY
14,-,TRBV7-6,ASSLQGLALAGELF
14,TRBD2,TRBV3-1/TRBV3-2,ASSPNLAGSYNEQF
9,-,TRBV20-1,SASGGETQY
11,-,TRBV6-5,ASYQGGFGEQF
13,TRBD2,TRBV27,ASSLTGTSGGTQF
14,TRBD1,TRBV18,ASSPPGQGGKETQY
13,-,TRBV5-4,ASSLEQGSYNEQF
13,TRBD1,TRBV4-2,ASSQAGQMNTEAF
12,TRBD1,TRBV6-5,ASGRQGLDQPQH
10,-,TRBV7-9,ASRKSPTEAF
10,-,TRBV2,ASSGAFYGYT
14,TRBD1,TRBV30,AWSVLGQESSYEQY
12,-,TRBV4-1,ASSQQQGLYGYT
11,-,TRBV11-2,ASSQRTLDTQY
11,TRBD1,TRBV15,ATRAGGPTEAF
12,-,TRBV19,ASSIDRRANEQF
11,-,TRBV19,ASSIRQGGEQY
12,-,TRBV28,ASSVGLLNSPLH
11,TRBD1,TRBV10-1,ASSDGQGFGYT
14,TRBD1,TRBV7-7,ASAAGTGGGTGELF
14,-,TRBV4-2,ASSQEQRGASYGYT
13,TRBD1,TRBV10-3,AISEGTAATYEQY
13,-,TRBV3-1/TRBV3-2,ASSQDMGASYEQY
11,-,TRBV12-5,ASGPMYPDTQY
11,-,TRBV18,ASSPDRTHEQY
12,-,TRBV30,AWSPLTGGEKLF
14,TRBD2,TRBV7-9,ASSFGWLAGSNEQF
11,-,TRBV6-5,ASSYGPNTEAF
12,TRBD1,TRBV6-5,ASRDRGRRETQY
11,TRBD1,TRBV3-1/TRBV3-2,ASSRGQGAEAF
14,TRBD2,TRBV7-3,ASSLTPAGGQNEQF
12,TRBD1,TRBV19,ASSIAGGDTEAF
14,-,TRBV7-9,ASSFQASFGTDTQY
14,-,TRBV5-4,ASSLAGTGLPSPLH
14,-,TRBV6-5,ASSYYGGGRYTEAF
12,TRBD1,TRBV7-9,ASSEGTGLDEQF
12,TRBD2,TRBV6-5,ASRLGTSGAEQY
11,TRBD1,TRBV6-5,ASSYDRVYGYT
12,-,TRBV7-8,ASSFGSSGNTIY
16,TRBD2,TRBV4-1,ASSDVGSGGRSYNEQF
12,TRBD1,TRBV30,AWREDRGYYGYT
13,TRBD1,TRBV25-1,ASSGQQGAHHEQY
18,TRBD1,TRBV4-1,ASSHRLGRGRLRNTGELF
14,TRBD1,TRBV6-2/TRBV6-3,ASSYGTASSGNTIY
14,TRBD1,TRBV6-6,ASSYSGQGGNEKLF
14,TRBD1,TRBV5-1,ASSPGDRAPGYGYT
13,-,TRBV7-8,ASSLGGQGSEKLF
14,TRBD1,TRBV11-2,ASSLQPGGAINEQF
12,TRBD2,TRBV27,ASRRLAGTDTQY
13,TRBD1,TRBV13,ASSLGQGAIYEQY
15,TRBD1,TRBV28,ASSMDRVRPGNSPLH
12,-,TRBV30,AWSDGWENYGYT
13,TRBD1,TRBV15,ATSATGARVFEAF
10,-,TRBV7-8,ASSRTGAEQF
9,-,TRBV5-1,ASSLDTRQF
12,-,TRBV15,ATSRVRGAETQY
13,-,TRBV19,ASSIGPQGQETQY